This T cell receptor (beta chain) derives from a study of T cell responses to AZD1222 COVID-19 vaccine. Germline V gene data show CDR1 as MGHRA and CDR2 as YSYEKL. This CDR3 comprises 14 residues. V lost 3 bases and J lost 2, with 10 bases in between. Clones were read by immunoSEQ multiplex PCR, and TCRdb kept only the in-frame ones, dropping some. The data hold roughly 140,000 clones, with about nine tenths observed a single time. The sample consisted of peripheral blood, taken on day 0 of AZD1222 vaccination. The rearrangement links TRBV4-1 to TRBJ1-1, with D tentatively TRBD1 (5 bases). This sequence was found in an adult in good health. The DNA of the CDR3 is TGCGCCAGCAGCCAGGGTTGGGGCAACACTGAAGCTTTCTTT. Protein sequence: CASSQGWGNTEAFF.